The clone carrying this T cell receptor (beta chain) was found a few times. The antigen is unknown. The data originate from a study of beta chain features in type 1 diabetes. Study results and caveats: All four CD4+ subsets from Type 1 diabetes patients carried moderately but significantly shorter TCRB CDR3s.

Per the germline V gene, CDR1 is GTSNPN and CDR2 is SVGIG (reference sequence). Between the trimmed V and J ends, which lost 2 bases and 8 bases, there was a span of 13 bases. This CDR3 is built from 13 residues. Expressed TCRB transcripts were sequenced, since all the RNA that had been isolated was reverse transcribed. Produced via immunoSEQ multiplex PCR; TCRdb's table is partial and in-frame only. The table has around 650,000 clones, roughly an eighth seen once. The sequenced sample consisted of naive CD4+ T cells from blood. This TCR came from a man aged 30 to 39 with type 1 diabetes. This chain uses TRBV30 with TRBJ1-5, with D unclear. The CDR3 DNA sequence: TGTGCCTGGAGTCCGGAATCGTGGGAGCCCCAGCATTTT. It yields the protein CAWSPESWEPQHF.